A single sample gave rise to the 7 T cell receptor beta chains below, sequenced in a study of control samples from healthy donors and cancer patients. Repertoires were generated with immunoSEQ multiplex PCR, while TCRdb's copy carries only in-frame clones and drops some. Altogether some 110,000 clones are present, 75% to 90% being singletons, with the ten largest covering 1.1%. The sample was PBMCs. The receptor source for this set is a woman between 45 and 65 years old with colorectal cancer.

As DNA, the CDR3 is TGTGCCAGCAGTTTTTCCGGGCGCAATCAGCCCCAGCATTTT. Protein product: CASSFSGRNQPQHF. The genes are TRBV28 and TRBJ1-5, with no clear D. V was trimmed by 3 bases and J by 2 bases, leaving 8 bases between them. The CDR3 runs 14 residues. Germline loops: CDR1 MDHEN, CDR2 SYDVKM. The full variable domain, with the rest looked up from reference TRBV28 and TRBJ1-5, is DVKVTQSSRYLVKRTGEKVFLECVQDMDHENMFWYRQDPGLGLRLIYFSYDVKMKEKGDIPEGYSVSREKKERFSLILESASTNQTSMYLCASSFSGRNQPQHFGDGTRLSIL.

CDR3 sequence (DNA): TGTGCCAGCAGCTTGGAGAGGTTGAGGGGTGGCGAGCTGTTTTTT. It codes for CASSLERLRGGELFF. This chain connects TRBV5-6 to TRBJ1-4; D is possibly TRBD1 (5 bases). V was clipped by 0 bases and J by 14 bases, with 20 bases between them. The germline gives CDR1 SGHDT, CDR2 YYEEEE. CDR3 size: 15 residues.

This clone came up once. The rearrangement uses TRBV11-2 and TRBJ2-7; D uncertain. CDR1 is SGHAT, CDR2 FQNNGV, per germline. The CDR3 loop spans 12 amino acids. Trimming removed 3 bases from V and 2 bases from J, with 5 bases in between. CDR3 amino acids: CASSLQAYEQYF. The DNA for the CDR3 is TGTGCCAGCAGCTTGCAGGCCTACGAGCAGTACTTC.

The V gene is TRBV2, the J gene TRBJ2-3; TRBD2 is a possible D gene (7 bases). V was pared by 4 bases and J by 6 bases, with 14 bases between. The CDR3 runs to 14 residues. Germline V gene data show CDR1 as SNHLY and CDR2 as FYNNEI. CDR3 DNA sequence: TGTGCCAGCAGTGCGAGAGGGGGGGGCGATACGCAGTATTTT. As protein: CASSARGGGDTQYF.

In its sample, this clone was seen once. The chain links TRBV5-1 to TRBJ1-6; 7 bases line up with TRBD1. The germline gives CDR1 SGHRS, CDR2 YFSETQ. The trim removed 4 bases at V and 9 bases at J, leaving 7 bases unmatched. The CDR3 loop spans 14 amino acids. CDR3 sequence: CASSPWGQSSPLHF. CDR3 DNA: TGCGCCAGCAGCCCTTGGGGACAGAGTTCACCCCTCCACTTT.

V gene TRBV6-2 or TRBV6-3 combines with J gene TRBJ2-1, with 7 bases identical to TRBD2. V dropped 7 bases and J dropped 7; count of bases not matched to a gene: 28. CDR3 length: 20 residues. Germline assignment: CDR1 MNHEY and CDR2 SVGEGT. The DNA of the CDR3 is TGTGCCAGCAACCCATCGTGGGAACTAGCGAGCCGCCGTGTTGAGAATGAGCAGTTCTTC. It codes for CASNPSWELASRRVENEQFF.

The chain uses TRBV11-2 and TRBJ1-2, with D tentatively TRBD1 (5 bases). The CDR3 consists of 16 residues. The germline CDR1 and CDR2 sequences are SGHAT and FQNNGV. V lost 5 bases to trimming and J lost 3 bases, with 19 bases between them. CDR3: CASSPWAGGTYYGYTF. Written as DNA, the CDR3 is TGTGCCAGCAGCCCGTGGGCGGGGGGAACCTACTATGGCTACACCTTC.